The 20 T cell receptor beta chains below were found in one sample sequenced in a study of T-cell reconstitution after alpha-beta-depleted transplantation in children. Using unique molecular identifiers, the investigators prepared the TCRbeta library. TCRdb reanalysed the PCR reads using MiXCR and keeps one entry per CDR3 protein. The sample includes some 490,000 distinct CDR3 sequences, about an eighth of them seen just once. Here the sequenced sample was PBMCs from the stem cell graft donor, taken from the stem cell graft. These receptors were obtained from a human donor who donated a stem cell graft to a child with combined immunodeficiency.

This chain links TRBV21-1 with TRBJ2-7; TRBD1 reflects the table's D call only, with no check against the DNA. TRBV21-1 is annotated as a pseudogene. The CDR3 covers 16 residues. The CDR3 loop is CASSNTTGQGKIEQYF. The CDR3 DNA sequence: TGTGCCAGCAGCAATACCACGGGACAGGGGAAGATCGAGCAGTACTTC.

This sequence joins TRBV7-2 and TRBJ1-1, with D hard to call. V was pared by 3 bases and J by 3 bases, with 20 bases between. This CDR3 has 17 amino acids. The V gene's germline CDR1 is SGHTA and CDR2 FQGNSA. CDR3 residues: CASSFPILRSRDTEAFF. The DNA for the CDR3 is TGTGCCAGCAGCTTCCCGATTCTGCGGTCGCGCGACACTGAAGCTTTCTTT.

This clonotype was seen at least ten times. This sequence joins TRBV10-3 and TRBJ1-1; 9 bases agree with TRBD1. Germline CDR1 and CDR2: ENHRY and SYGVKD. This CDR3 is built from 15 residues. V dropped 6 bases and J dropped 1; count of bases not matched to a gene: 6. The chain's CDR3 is CAIRDRGEGNTEAFF. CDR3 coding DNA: TGTGCCATCAGGGACAGGGGCGAGGGGAACACTGAAGCTTTCTTT.

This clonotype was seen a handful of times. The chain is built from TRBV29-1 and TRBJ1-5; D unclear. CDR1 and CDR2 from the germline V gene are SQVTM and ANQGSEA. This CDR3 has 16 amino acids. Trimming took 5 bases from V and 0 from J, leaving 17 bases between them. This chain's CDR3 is CSVLFTSAYSNQPQHF. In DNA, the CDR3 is TGCAGCGTTTTATTCACGTCAGCTTATAGCAATCAGCCCCAGCATTTT.

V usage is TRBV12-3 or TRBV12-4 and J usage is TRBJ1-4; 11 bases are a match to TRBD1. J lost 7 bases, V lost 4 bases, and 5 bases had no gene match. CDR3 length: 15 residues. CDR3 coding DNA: TGTGCCAGCAGTTCCTGGACAGGGGGCGGTGAAAAACTGTTTTTT. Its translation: CASSSWTGGGEKLFF.

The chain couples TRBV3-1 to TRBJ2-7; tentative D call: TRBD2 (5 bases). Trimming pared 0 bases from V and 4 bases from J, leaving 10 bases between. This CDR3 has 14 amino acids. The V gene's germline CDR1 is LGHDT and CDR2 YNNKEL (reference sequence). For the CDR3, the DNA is TGTGCCAGCAGCCAAGAGAGGAGAGGGTACGAGCAGTACTTC. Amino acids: CASSQERRGYEQYF.

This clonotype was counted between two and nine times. DNA of the CDR3: TGTGCCAGCAGTTCTGCACCGACTAGCGGGGAATCAGATACGCAGTATTTT. Its translation is CASSSAPTSGESDTQYF. The chain links TRBV6-2 or TRBV6-3 to TRBJ2-3; 11 nucleotides line up with TRBD2. With V trimmed by 4 bases and J by 4 bases, 10 bases remained unmatched. This CDR3 is built from 17 residues. Germline V gene lookup returns CDR1 MNHEY and CDR2 SVGEGT.

CDR3 loop: CASSEENEQFF. The CDR3 DNA sequence: TGTGCCAGCAGTGAGGAAAATGAGCAGTTCTTC. The V and J genes are TRBV2 and TRBJ2-1; D remains ambiguous. The CDR3 is 11 residues long. Per germline, CDR1 SNHLY and CDR2 FYNNEI. The V end lost 3 bases, the J end lost 7 bases, and 4 bases lay between the germline ends.

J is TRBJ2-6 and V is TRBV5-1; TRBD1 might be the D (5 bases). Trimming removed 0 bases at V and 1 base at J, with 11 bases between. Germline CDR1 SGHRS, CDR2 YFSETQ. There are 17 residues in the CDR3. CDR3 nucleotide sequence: TGCGCCAGCAGCTTGGAGGGGTCTGGGTCTGGGGCCAACGTCCTGACTTTC. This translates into CASSLEGSGSGANVLTF.

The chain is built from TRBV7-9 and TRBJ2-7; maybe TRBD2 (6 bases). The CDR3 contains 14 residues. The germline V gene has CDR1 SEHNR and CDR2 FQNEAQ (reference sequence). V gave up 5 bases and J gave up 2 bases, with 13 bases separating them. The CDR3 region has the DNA TGTGCCAGCAGCCCAAGACTAGGAACCTACGAGCAGTACTTC. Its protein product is CASSPRLGTYEQYF.

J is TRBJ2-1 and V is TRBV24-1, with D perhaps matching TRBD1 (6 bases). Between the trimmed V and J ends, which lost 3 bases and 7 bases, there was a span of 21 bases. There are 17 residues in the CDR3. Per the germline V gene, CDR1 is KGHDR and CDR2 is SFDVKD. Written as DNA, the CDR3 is TGTGCCACCAGTGATCCCGGCCCAACCGGGACACGAAATGAGCAGTTCTTC. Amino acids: CATSDPGPTGTRNEQFF.

The DNA for the CDR3 is TGTGCCAGCAGCCAAGTGGCGGGAGGTGGAGCAGATACGCAGTATTTT. Protein: CASSQVAGGGADTQYF. The V and J genes are TRBV3-1 and TRBJ2-3; TRBD2 matches at 8 bases. The CDR3 sequence is 16 residues long. The germline gives CDR1 LGHDT, CDR2 YNNKEL (reference sequence). Unmatched junction bases numbered 7, after V lost 1 base and J lost 4 bases.

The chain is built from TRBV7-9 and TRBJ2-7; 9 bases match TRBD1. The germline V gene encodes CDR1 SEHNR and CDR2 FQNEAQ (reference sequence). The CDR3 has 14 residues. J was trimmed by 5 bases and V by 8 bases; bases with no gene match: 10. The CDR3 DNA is TGTGCCAGCGAGGGAGGGACAGGGAGACACGAGCAGTACTTC. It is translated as CASEGGTGRHEQYF.

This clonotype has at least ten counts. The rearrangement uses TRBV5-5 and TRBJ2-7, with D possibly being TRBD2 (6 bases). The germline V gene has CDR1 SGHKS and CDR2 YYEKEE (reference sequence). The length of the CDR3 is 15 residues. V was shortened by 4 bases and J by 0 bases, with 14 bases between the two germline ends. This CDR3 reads CASSKSGGSSYEQYF. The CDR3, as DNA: TGTGCCAGCAGCAAAAGCGGAGGGAGCTCCTACGAGCAGTACTTC. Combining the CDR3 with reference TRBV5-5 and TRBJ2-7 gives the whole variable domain DAGVTQSPTHLIKTRGQQVTLRCSPISGHKSVSWYQQVLGQGPQFIFQYYEKEERGRGNFPDRFSARQFPNYSSELNVNALLLGDSALYLCASSKSGGSSYEQYFGPGTRLTVT.

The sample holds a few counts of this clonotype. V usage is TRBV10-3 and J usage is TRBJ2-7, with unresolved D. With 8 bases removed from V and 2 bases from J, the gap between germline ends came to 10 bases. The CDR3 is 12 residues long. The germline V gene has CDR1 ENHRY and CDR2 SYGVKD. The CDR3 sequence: CAILGSTYEQYF. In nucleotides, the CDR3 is TGTGCCATCCTCGGCAGTACCTACGAGCAGTACTTC.

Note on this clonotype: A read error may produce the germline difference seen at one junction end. CDR3 nucleotides: TGCAGTGCCACCGGGGGTTGGGTGAACGCTGAAGCTTTCTTT. The encoded protein is CSATGGWVNAEAFF. The V gene is TRBV20-1, the J gene TRBJ1-1, with D maybe TRBD1 (5 bases). Germline assignment: CDR1 DFQATT and CDR2 SNEGSKA (reference sequence). The length of the CDR3 is 14 residues.

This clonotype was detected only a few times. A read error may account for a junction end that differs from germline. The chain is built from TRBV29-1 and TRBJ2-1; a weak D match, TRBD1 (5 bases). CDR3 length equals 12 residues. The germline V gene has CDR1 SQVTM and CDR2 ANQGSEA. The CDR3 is CSAETGYNEQFF. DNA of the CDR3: TGCAGCGCTGAAACAGGTTACAATGAGCAGTTCTTC.

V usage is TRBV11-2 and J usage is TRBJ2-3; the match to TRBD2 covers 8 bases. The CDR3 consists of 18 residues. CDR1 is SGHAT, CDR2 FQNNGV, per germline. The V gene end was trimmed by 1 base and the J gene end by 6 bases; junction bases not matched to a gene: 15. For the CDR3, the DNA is TGTGCCAGCAGCTTAGTAGTTGCGGGGGGCCGGAGCCGGGATACGCAGTATTTT. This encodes CASSLVVAGGRSRDTQYF.

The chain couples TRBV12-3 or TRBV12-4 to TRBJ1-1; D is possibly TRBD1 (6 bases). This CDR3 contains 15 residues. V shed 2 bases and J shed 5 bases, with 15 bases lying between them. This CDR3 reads CASSLSWGAWTEAFF. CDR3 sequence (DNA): TGTGCCAGCAGTTTATCGTGGGGGGCGTGGACTGAAGCTTTCTTT.

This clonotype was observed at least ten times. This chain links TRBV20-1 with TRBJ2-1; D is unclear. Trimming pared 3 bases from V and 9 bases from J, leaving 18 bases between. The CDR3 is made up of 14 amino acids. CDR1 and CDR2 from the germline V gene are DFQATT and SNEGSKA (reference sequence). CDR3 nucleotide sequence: TGCAGTGCTAGTTCGCTTGATGAGATTAGTGAGCAGTTCTTC. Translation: CSASSLDEISEQFF.